Given below is one T cell receptor beta chain in context. The specificity of this receptor is unknown. Base-call qualities are not available, and no considerably larger clone is one nucleotide away. The data were obtained in a study of blood T cell repertoires in COVID-19 (dated by TCRdb to the early 2020s). At the level of the whole study: Collaborator samples came from the United States, Italy and Spain and covered acute and convalescent phases of COVID-19. Samples came from the ongoing ImmuneRACE study (first 160 participants) plus 1,254 subjects from 6 global collaborators. The dataset comprised deeply sampled blood TCRbeta repertoires from subjects exposed to, actively infected with, or recovered from COVID-19. HLA class I and class II types, where available, came from metadata supplied by the sample provider rather than from assay-based typing. Nearly every sample came with metadata listing a de-identified subject ID, COVID-19 status, age in years and sex. The material from the prospective study consisted of cDNA or gDNA derived from T cells, B-cell-depleted T cells, or PBMCs. The repertoires were released in a freely available public database meant as a resource for research on the immune response to SARS-CoV-2.

The immunoSEQ Assay, a bias-controlled multiplex PCR, was used to amplify TCRbeta CDR3 regions from genomic DNA. The authors' analysis ran thus. The number of nucleated cells in each sample was estimated by amplification of reference gene primers within the assay. Sequence reads were collapsed and filtered to measure the absolute abundance of every unique TCRbeta CDR3 rearrangement. For each sample, productive Simpson clonality was calculated as the square root of Simpson's diversity index across productive rearrangements. TCRdb carries this immuneACCESS record with in-frame sequences only. Its versions omit some clonotypes, under half of them owing to an unresolved V gene in the studies checked, with the rest unexplained. V, J and clone size are those of that table, while D and trimming were read from the DNA. Across this sample there are around 300,000 clones, with 80% to 90% seen only once. Clones ranked in the top ten supply less than 2.5% of the sample.

Participants in the prospective study were enrolled through a virtual design, were aged 18 to 89 years, and lived in fewer than 30 United States geographic areas. To assign participants to cohorts, the prospective study relied on clinical history that participants themselves reported in a screening survey and a study questionnaire. For ImmuneRACE Cohort 3, a participant was defined as recovered based on two consecutive negative NP/OP PCR tests, clearance by a healthcare professional, or resolution of symptoms. In the prospective study, whole blood, serum and a nasopharyngeal or oropharyngeal swab were collected from each participant by mobile phlebotomists. Additional blood draws and questionnaires over a 2-month period could optionally be provided by prospective study participants. Prospective study blood samples were shipped either frozen or at room temperature before DNA extraction. Results and caveats for the whole study, not just this receptor: Clinical and demographic metadata were provided uncurated, with the amount varying by source and participant.

Sequencing input: PBMCs or T cells enriched from blood (not recorded which). The receptor's source is a woman between 18 and 30 years old who had recovered from COVID-19.

The CDR3 reads CASSQGAWETQYF. The sequenced DNA is TGTGCCAGTAGCCAGGGGGCCTGGGAGACCCAGTACTTC. This chain is built from TRBV19 and TRBJ2-5; 8 bases in the middle match TRBD1. V is pruned by 6 bases and J by 5 bases, leaving 5 bases of the junction without a gene match. The CDR3, cysteine through phenylalanine, is 13 amino acids long. Only CDR3 DNA remains: 39 bases, in frame from the first base. CDR1 and CDR2 are drawn from the germline V gene (reference sequence): LNHDA, SQIVND.